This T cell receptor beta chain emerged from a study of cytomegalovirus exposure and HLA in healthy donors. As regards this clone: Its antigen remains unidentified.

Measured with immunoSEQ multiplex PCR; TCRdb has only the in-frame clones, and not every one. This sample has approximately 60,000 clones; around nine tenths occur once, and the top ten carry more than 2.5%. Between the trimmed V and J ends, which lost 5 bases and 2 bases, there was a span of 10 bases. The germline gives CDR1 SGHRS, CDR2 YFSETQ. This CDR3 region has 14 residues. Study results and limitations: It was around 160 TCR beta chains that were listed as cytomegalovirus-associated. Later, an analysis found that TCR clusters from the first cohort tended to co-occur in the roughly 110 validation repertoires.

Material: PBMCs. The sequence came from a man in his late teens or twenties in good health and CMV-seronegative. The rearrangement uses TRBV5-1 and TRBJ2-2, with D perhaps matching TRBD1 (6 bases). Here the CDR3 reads CASRGALNTGELFF. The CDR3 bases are TGCGCCAGCAGGGGGGCCCTAAACACCGGGGAGCTGTTTTTT.